This paragraph reports one TCR beta chain. Antigen: not known. Alongside a J-beta primer mix, a sample-barcoded 5' primer served in a second PCR lasting 7 to 11 cycles. From the 5' RACE reads, TCRdb called clonotypes with MiXCR, one entry per CDR3 protein. The sample has roughly 1,800,000 distinct CDR3 sequences, around half seen once. The source of the sample is a study of blood T cells in healthy people across ages. Overall study results and limits: The diversity estimates, figures obtained from one million T cells, were considered underestimates.

This CDR3 region has 14 residues. Trimming cost V 3 bases and J 5 bases; bases outside gene matches: 9. Germline CDR1 reads DFQATT; CDR2 reads SNEGSKA (reference sequence). Russia was home to the donors, healthy Caucasian individuals aged 6 to 90. Per sample, a minimum of 6 million PBMCs were isolated. The total RNA that was extracted per sample amounted to at least 5 micrograms. The material sequenced was blood. The TCR comes from a woman between 35 and 50 years old in good health. J is TRBJ1-2 and V is TRBV20-1, with TRBD1 identical over 7 bases. The CDR3 spells CSASRGRGLYGYTF. The CDR3 coding sequence is TGCAGTGCTAGTAGGGGCAGGGGGTTGTATGGCTACACCTTC.